The entry below gives a single TCR beta chain sequence along with its context. What it recognizes is unknown. Time point indicated: newly diagnosed GD, antithyroid drugs for less than 3 months. RNA isolated from PBMCs was used to make the TCR library. The entry originates in a study of regulatory T cells in long-lasting Graves disease. General study findings and limits: Favored usage of TRBV28, TRBJ1-2 and TRBJ2-5 was recorded in persistent disease.

CDR3 length: 14 amino acids. The germline V gene encodes CDR1 SQVTM and CDR2 ANQGSEA. Trimming pared 7 bases from V and 0 bases from J, leaving 14 bases between. Assembly of TCR beta libraries relied on iRepertoire HTBI primers together with Arm-PCR of CDR3 regions. In TCRdb, the multiplex PCR reads were re-called with MiXCR into one record per CDR3 protein. The table has 350,000 to 550,000 distinct CDR3 sequences, about 14% seen once; the top ten hold under 20%. The same data also went into a second study, on T cells in Graves' hyperthyroidism and ophthalmopathy.

Sequencing used peripheral blood mononuclear cells (PBMCs), obtained at new diagnosis, from a patient treated with antithyroid drugs. The TCR comes from a woman between 45 and 60 years old with Graves disease. The chain carries TRBV29-1 and TRBJ2-3, with D maybe TRBD2 (6 bases). CDR3 coding DNA: TGCAGCGCTCACCCCGGGACTAGCACAGATACGCAGTATTTT. Amino acid sequence: CSAHPGTSTDTQYF.